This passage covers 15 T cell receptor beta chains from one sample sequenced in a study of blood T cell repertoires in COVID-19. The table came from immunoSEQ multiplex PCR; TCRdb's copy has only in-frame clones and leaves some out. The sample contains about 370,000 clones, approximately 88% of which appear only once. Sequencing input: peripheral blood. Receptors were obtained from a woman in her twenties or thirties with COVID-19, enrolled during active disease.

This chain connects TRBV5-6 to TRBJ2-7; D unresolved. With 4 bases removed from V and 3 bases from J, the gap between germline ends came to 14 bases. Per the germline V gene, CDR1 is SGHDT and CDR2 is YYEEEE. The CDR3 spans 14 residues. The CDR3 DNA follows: TGTGCCAGCAGCGGGCAGGCGACCGTCTACGAGCAGTACTTC. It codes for CASSGQATVYEQYF.

CDR3 residues: CASSLDGGGTILYEQYV. The CDR3 DNA follows: TGTGCCAGCAGCTTAGATGGCGGCGGCACTATCCTATACGAGCAGTACGTC. The V call is TRBV11-2, the J call TRBJ2-7; D gene ambiguous. Germline V gene lookup returns CDR1 SGHAT and CDR2 FQNNGV. CDR3 length equals 17 residues. V shed 0 bases and J shed 4 bases, with 19 bases lying between them.

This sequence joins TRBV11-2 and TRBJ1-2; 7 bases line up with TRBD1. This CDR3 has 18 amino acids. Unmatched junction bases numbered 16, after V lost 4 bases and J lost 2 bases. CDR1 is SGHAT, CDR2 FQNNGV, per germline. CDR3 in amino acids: CASSSTRDSALGNYGYTF. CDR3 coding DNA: TGTGCCAGCAGCTCTACTCGGGACAGCGCCCTTGGGAACTATGGCTACACCTTC.

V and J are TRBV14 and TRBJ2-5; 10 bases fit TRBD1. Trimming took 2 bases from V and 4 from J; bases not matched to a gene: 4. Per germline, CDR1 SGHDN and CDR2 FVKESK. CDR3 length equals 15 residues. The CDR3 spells CASSQMTGGLETQYF. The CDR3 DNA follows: TGTGCCAGCAGCCAAATGACAGGGGGCTTAGAGACCCAGTACTTC. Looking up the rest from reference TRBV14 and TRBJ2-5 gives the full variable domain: EAGVTQFPSHSVIEKGQTVTLRCDPISGHDNLYWYRRVMGKEIKFLLHFVKESKQDESGMPNNRFLAERTGGTYSTLKVQPAELEDSGVYFCASSQMTGGLETQYFGPGTRLLVL.

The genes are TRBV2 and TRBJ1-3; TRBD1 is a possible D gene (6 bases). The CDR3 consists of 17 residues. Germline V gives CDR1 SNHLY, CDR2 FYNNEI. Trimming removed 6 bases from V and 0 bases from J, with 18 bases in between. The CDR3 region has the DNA TGTGCCAGCAGCGCTCCAGGGGTTCCGAACTCTGGAAACACCATATATTTT. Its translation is CASSAPGVPNSGNTIYF.

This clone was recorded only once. The CDR3 DNA reads TGTGCCACCAGTCAGGCCGGGGAGGGCTACACCTTC. This gives the protein CATSQAGEGYTF. The rearrangement links TRBV24-1 to TRBJ1-2; D call uncertain. The CDR3 is 12 residues long. Germline V CDR1 and CDR2: KGHDR, SFDVKD. V was cut by 6 bases and J by 8 bases, with 12 bases left in between.

In DNA, the CDR3 is TGTGCCAGCAGCTTATCGACTAGCGGGGGGGAGCAGTTCTTC. Its protein is CASSLSTSGGEQFF. The rearrangement links TRBV11-3 to TRBJ2-1; 13 nucleotides align to TRBD2. V gave up 2 bases and J gave up 10 bases; unmatched junction bases: 2. CDR3 length: 14 residues. Germline assignment: CDR1 SGHNT and CDR2 YENEEA.

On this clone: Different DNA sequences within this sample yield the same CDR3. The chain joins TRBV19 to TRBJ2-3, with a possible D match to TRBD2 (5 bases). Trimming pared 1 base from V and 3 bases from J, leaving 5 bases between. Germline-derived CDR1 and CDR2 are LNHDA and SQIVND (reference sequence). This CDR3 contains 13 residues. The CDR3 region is CASSIGGTDTQYF. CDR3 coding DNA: TGTGCCAGTAGTATAGGAGGGACAGATACGCAGTATTTT.

Here the CDR3 DNA reads TGTGCCAGCAGCCTATCTAACTACGAGCAGTACTTC. Encoded protein: CASSLSNYEQYF. The genes are TRBV7-2 and TRBJ2-7; no firm D call. This CDR3 region has 12 residues. Looked up from germline, CDR1 is SGHTA and CDR2 is FQGNSA. V lost 5 bases and J 3 bases, leaving 8 bases between the germline ends.

The DNA for the CDR3 is TGTGCCAGCAGCTTTGGAGGGGATGAGGACACCTATGGCTACACCTTC. Its protein product is CASSFGGDEDTYGYTF. V is TRBV28 and J is TRBJ1-2; tentatively, D is TRBD1 (5 bases). The CDR3 totals 16 residues. From germline, CDR1 is MDHEN and CDR2 SYDVKM. V was cut by 6 bases and J by 4 bases, with 21 bases left in between.

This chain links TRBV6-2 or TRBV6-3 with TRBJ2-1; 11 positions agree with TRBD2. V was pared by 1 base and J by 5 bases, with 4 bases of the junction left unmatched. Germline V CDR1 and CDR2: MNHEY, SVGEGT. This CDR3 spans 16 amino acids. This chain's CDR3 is CASSYYLTSGDNEQFF. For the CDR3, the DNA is TGTGCCAGCAGTTACTACCTGACTAGCGGGGACAATGAGCAGTTCTTC.

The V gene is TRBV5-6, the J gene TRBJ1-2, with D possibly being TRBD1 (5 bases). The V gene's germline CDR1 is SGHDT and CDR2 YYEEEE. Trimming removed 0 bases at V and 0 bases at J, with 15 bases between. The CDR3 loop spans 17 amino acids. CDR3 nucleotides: TGTGCCAGCAGCTTGGCATGGACCAGGGTATCTAACTATGGCTACACCTTC. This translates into CASSLAWTRVSNYGYTF.

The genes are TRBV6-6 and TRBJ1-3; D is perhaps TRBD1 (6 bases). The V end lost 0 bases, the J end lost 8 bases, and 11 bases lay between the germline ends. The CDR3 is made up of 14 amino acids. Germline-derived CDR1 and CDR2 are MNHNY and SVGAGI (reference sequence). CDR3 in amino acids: CASSYSLSGDTIYF. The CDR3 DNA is TGTGCCAGCAGTTACTCGTTATCAGGGGACACCATATATTTT.

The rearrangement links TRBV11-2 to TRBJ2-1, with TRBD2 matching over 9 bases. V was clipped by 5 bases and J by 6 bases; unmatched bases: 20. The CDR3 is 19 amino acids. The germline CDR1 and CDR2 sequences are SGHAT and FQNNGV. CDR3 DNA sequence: TGTGCCAGCAGCCAGAGGGGACAGATTAGCGGGAGAAAAGGCAATGAGCAGTTCTTC. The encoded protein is CASSQRGQISGRKGNEQFF.

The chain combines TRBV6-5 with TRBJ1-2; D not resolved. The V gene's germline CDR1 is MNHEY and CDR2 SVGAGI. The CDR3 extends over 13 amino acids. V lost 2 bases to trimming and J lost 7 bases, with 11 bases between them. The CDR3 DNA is TGTGCCAGCAGTTACGGCGGCTCCCCTGGCTACACCTTC. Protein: CASSYGGSPGYTF.